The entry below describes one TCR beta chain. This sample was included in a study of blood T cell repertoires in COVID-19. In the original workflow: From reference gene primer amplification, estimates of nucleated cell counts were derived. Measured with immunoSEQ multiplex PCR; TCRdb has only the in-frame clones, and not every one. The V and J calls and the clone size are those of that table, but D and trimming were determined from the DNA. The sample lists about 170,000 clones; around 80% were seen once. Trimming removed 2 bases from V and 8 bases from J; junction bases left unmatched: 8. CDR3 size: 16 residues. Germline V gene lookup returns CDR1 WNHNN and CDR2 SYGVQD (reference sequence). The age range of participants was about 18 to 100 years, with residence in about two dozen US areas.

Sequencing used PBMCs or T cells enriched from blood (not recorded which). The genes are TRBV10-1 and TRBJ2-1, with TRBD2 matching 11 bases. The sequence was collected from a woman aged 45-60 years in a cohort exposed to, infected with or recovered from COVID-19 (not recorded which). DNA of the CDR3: TGCGCCAGCAGTGAGACTAGCGGGAGAGGTAGGGATGAGCAGTTCTTC. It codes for CASSETSGRGRDEQFF.